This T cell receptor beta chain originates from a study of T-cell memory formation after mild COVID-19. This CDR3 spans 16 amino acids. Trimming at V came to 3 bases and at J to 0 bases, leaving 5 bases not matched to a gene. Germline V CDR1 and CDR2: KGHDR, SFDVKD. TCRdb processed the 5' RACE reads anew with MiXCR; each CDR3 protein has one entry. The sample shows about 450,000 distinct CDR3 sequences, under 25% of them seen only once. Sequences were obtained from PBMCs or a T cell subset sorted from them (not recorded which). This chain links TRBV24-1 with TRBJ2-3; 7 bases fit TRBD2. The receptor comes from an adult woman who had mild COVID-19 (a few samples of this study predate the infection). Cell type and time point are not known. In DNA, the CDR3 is TGTGCCACCAGTGATACAGCGGGGACTAGCACAGATACGCAGTATTTT. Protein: CATSDTAGTSTDTQYF.